The 10 T cell receptor beta chains below were found in one sample sequenced in a study of blood T cell repertoires in COVID-19. Sequencing used immunoSEQ multiplex PCR; TCRdb keeps in-frame clones, though not all of them. The sample consists of approximately 92,000 clones, 82% of them appearing once. The specimen sequenced was peripheral blood. These receptor sequences come from a man aged 80 or over with acute or convalescent COVID-19.

This chain uses TRBV5-1 with TRBJ1-6; D ambiguous. Germline V gene sequence: CDR1 SGHRS, CDR2 YFSETQ. CDR3 length: 14 amino acids. Trimming pared 0 bases from V and 9 bases from J, leaving 10 bases between. The CDR3 protein is CASSLDSGLSPLHF. The DNA of the CDR3 is TGCGCCAGCAGCTTGGACTCAGGCCTTTCACCCCTCCACTTT.

The chain recombines TRBV29-1 with TRBJ1-2; D is ambiguous. The CDR3 sequence is 11 residues long. V was trimmed by 4 bases and J by 8 bases, leaving 11 bases between them. Germline assignment: CDR1 SQVTM and CDR2 ANQGSEA. The CDR3: CSVGGILGYTF. The DNA of the CDR3 is TGCAGCGTTGGCGGCATCCTCGGCTACACCTTC.

This chain uses TRBV28 with TRBJ2-7, with 11 nucleotides matching TRBD2. The germline V gene encodes CDR1 MDHEN and CDR2 SYDVKM. CDR3 size: 15 residues. The V segment lost 6 bases and the J segment 0 bases; nucleotides outside the gene matches: 4. The CDR3 DNA sequence: TGTGCCAGCAGCCCCACTAGCGGGGGCTCCTACGAGCAGTACTTC. Its protein product is CASSPTSGGSYEQYF.

The V and J genes are TRBV6-2 or TRBV6-3 and TRBJ2-7, with TRBD1 identical over 9 bases. V trimming: 0 bases; J trimming: 2 bases; junction bases outside the gene matches: 8. Germline V lookup: CDR1 MNHEY, CDR2 SVGEGT. The CDR3 loop spans 17 amino acids. CDR3 nucleotide sequence: TGTGCCAGCAGTTACTCTGCATTGGACAGGGGACCCTACGAGCAGTACTTC. It translates to CASSYSALDRGPYEQYF.

The chain employs TRBV4-1 and TRBJ2-7; 10 nucleotides align to TRBD1. Looked up from germline, CDR1 is MGHRA and CDR2 is YSYEKL. This CDR3 region has 15 residues. V lost 3 bases, J lost 2 bases, and 4 bases stayed unmatched. This CDR3 is CASSQDRGAAYEQYF. The CDR3 nucleotides are TGCGCCAGCAGCCAGGACAGGGGGGCGGCCTACGAGCAGTACTTC.

V is TRBV5-1 and J is TRBJ2-7; TRBD1 agrees at 9 bases. Germline V gives CDR1 SGHRS, CDR2 YFSETQ. The CDR3 consists of 14 residues. V lost 5 bases and J lost 3; bases outside the gene matches: 6. This CDR3 reads CASRPGQGYYEQYF. The CDR3 coding sequence is TGCGCCAGCAGGCCGGGACAGGGTTACTACGAGCAGTACTTC.

A note on this clone: The same CDR3 is also encoded by other DNA sequences in this sample. The chain is built from TRBV7-9 and TRBJ2-3; D perhaps matches TRBD1 (5 bases). Germline CDR1 SEHNR, CDR2 FQNEAQ (reference sequence). V lost 5 bases and J 3 bases, leaving 6 bases between the germline ends. This CDR3 spans 12 amino acids. This CDR3 reads CASSPGTDTQYF. CDR3 in DNA: TGTGCCAGCAGCCCAGGGACAGATACGCAGTATTTT.

The chain joins TRBV9 to TRBJ1-5; 7 nucleotides line up with TRBD1. The CDR3 spans 15 residues. Germline CDR1 SGDLS, CDR2 YYNGEE. J gave up 5 bases and V 4 bases, and 9 bases lay outside the gene matches. In DNA, the CDR3 is TGTGCCAGCAGCCCCAATGGGGACAGTCATCAGCCCCAGCATTTT. Its protein is CASSPNGDSHQPQHF.

The CDR3 region has the DNA TGTGCCAGCAGCTTCTTGCGAACTAGCACAGATACGCAGTATTTT. As protein: CASSFLRTSTDTQYF. The rearrangement joins TRBV5-4 to TRBJ2-3; D not resolved. The V end was cut by 2 bases, the J end by 0 bases, with 10 bases between. Germline V CDR1 and CDR2: SGHNT, YYREEE (reference sequence). The CDR3 extends over 15 amino acids.

The chain combines TRBV24-1 with TRBJ2-1; the match to TRBD2 covers 13 bases. There are 18 residues in the CDR3. Germline CDR1 reads KGHDR; CDR2 reads SFDVKD. V shed 5 bases, J shed 6 bases, and the junction held 12 bases outside the gene matches. The CDR3 DNA reads as TGTGCCACCAGTGTCCCAGGGGTTGGACTAGCGGGAGTCAATGAGCAGTTCTTC. Translation: CATSVPGVGLAGVNEQFF.